One and the same sample provided the 32 T cell receptor beta chains below, sequenced in a study of shared clonotypes between healthy human individuals. TCRdb's copy holds only in-frame clones and misses some; the assay was immunoSEQ multiplex PCR. The data show about 110,000 clones, about 70% seen once. Specimen: memory CD8+ T cells sorted from blood. The subset here: CD45RO+ cells pooled with CCR7-negative TemRA cells. The receptors were gathered from a woman aged 30 to 39 in good health.

This chain joins TRBV7-6 and TRBJ2-3, with D uncertain. This CDR3 has 13 amino acids. CDR1 and CDR2 (germline): SGHVS, FNYEAQ. V lost 2 bases, J lost 4 bases, and 7 bases lay in between. This CDR3 is CASSLHTADTQYF. The CDR3 DNA reads TGTGCCAGCAGCTTACACACCGCAGATACGCAGTATTTT. The complete variable domain, with remaining parts taken from reference TRBV7-6 and TRBJ2-3, reads GAGVSQSPRYKVTKRGQDVALRCDPISGHVSLYWYRQALGQGPEFLTYFNYEAQQDKSGLPNDRFSAERPEGSISTLTIQRTEQRDSAMYRCASSLHTADTQYFGPGTRLTVL.

The gene calls are TRBV6-1 and TRBJ2-3; 9 positions agree with TRBD1. This CDR3 comprises 15 residues. Unmatched junction bases numbered 3, after V lost 2 bases and J lost 3 bases. Germline CDR1 and CDR2: MNHNS and SASEGT. Here the CDR3 DNA reads TGTGCCAGCAGTGAACTTGGACAGGGGACAGATACGCAGTATTTT. It is translated as CASSELGQGTDTQYF.

The chain couples TRBV9 to TRBJ2-3; no clear D. This CDR3 has 16 residues. Per the germline V gene, CDR1 is SGDLS and CDR2 is YYNGEE. Trimming pared 4 bases from V and 3 bases from J, leaving 18 bases between. The CDR3 spells CASSPTKAKWTDTQYF. For the CDR3, the DNA is TGTGCCAGCAGCCCCACGAAGGCCAAGTGGACAGATACGCAGTATTTT.

V is TRBV27 and J is TRBJ2-7, with 12 bases matching TRBD1. Germline V gene sequence: CDR1 MNHEY, CDR2 SMNVEV (reference sequence). The CDR3 length is 14 residues. Germline trimming cut 8 bases from V and 7 bases from J; bases unmatched to any gene: 9. The CDR3 sequence: CASGVGTGGQEQYF. The CDR3 DNA reads TGTGCCAGCGGCGTCGGGACAGGGGGCCAAGAGCAGTACTTC.

The chain recombines TRBV10-3 with TRBJ2-3; D is perhaps TRBD1 or TRBD2 (5 bases each). Trimming left V 6 bases short and J 0 bases short, with 16 bases between. Germline values: CDR1 ENHRY, CDR2 SYGVKD. The CDR3 has 16 residues. The CDR3: CAISWDPITSTDTQYF. The CDR3, as DNA: TGTGCCATCAGCTGGGACCCAATAACTAGCACAGATACGCAGTATTTT.

Notes on this clone: A far larger clone is just one base off, so this is likely a read error. The chain couples TRBV6-4 to TRBJ2-2; 10 bases align to TRBD2. Germline CDR1 is MRHNA and CDR2 is SNTAGT. J gave up 3 bases and V 3 bases, and 1 base lay outside the gene matches. There are 15 residues in the CDR3. CDR3: CASSELAGDTGELFF. The CDR3 DNA reads as TGTGCCAGCAGTGAGCTAGCGGGAGACACCGGGGAGCTGTTTTTT.

The chain links TRBV6-1 to TRBJ1-2; 10 nucleotides agree with TRBD1. Germline CDR1 is MNHNS and CDR2 is SASEGT. J was trimmed by 4 bases and V by 8 bases; bases with no gene match: 7. The CDR3 consists of 14 residues. Here the CDR3 DNA reads TGTGCCAGCGGAAGGGACAGGGGCCCCTATGGCTACACCTTC. The encoded protein is CASGRDRGPYGYTF.

The J gene is TRBJ2-5, the V gene TRBV6-5; perhaps D is TRBD1 or TRBD2 (5 bases each). The V gene's germline CDR1 is MNHEY and CDR2 SVGAGI. The CDR3 runs to 14 residues. Between the trimmed V and J ends, which lost 6 bases and 4 bases, there was a span of 15 bases. The CDR3 DNA follows: TGTGCCAGCAGCTCCTACGGGACGGGAGAGACCCAGTACTTC. Translating gives CASSSYGTGETQYF.

The rearrangement links TRBV28 to TRBJ2-7; 9 positions match TRBD1. Unmatched junction bases numbered 8, after V lost 4 bases and J lost 4 bases. CDR1 and CDR2 from the germline V gene are MDHEN and SYDVKM. This CDR3 contains 15 residues. For the CDR3, the DNA is TGTGCCAGCAGTTCGTCCGGGACAGGGTCGTACGAGCAGTACTTC. Residues: CASSSSGTGSYEQYF.

This clone was seen ten or more times. As DNA, the CDR3 is TGTGCCAGCAGCCCGCAGCGGGAGGCACGGGATACGCAGTATTTT. Its protein product is CASSPQREARDTQYF. The J gene is TRBJ2-3, the V gene TRBV5-5; 9 bases are shared with TRBD2. Germline V lookup: CDR1 SGHKS, CDR2 YYEKEE (reference sequence). The CDR3 has 15 residues. V gave up 4 bases and J gave up 6 bases; unmatched junction bases: 9.

In its sample, this clone was seen a few times. The chain employs TRBV7-2 and TRBJ2-7, with TRBD2 identical over 13 bases. CDR1 is SGHTA, CDR2 FQGNSA, per germline. The CDR3 length is 15 residues. V lost 1 base, J lost 5 bases, and 2 bases stayed unmatched. CDR3 residues: CASSLVGLAGDEQYF. DNA for the CDR3: TGTGCCAGCAGCTTAGTCGGACTAGCGGGAGACGAGCAGTACTTC.

This clone came up many times. The rearrangement links TRBV5-8 to TRBJ2-6, with 11 bases fitting TRBD2. Germline trimming cut 3 bases from V and 0 bases from J; bases unmatched to any gene: 8. CDR1 SGHTS and CDR2 YDEGEE come from the germline V gene. The CDR3 contains 19 residues. The DNA of the CDR3 is TGTGCCAGCAGCTCCCCGGGACTAGCGGTTACCTCTGGGGCCAACGTCCTGACTTTC. The encoded protein is CASSSPGLAVTSGANVLTF.

The rearrangement uses TRBV28 and TRBJ1-2; D is possibly TRBD1 (6 bases). With 5 bases removed from V and 8 bases from J, the gap between germline ends came to 27 bases. In germline, CDR1 is MDHEN, CDR2 SYDVKM. The CDR3 loop spans 17 amino acids. CDR3 DNA: TGTGCCAGCAGTATCCACCCCGGGGGGGCCCCTCCTGGAGGCTACACCTTC. Translated, it gives CASSIHPGGAPPGGYTF.

Judged by abundance, this clone is medium-sized (0.01 to 0.1%). The chain couples TRBV19 to TRBJ1-1; a weak D match, TRBD1 (6 bases). The CDR3 totals 12 residues. Looked up from germline, CDR1 is LNHDA and CDR2 is SQIVND (reference sequence). The ends were cut back, 8 bases at V and 7 bases at J, with 14 bases in the middle. CDR3 sequence: CASDTGNFEAFF. The CDR3 DNA sequence: TGTGCCAGTGATACAGGGAACTTTGAAGCTTTCTTT.

The gene calls are TRBV25-1 and TRBJ2-7; TRBD1 matches 7 bases. Germline V gene lookup returns CDR1 MGHDK and CDR2 SYGVNS. V shed 7 bases, J shed 6 bases, and the junction held 12 bases outside the gene matches. This CDR3 is built from 14 residues. The CDR3 region is CASIPQGLTPEQYF. The DNA of the CDR3 is TGTGCCAGCATACCACAGGGGCTAACGCCCGAGCAGTACTTC.

The chain links TRBV4-1 to TRBJ2-7; 7 nucleotides agree with TRBD1. The CDR3 is 15 residues long. The V gene's germline CDR1 is MGHRA and CDR2 YSYEKL. Germline trimming cut 5 bases from V and 2 bases from J; bases unmatched to any gene: 9. The CDR3, as DNA: TGCGCCAGCAGCTTTCTTACACAGGGGACCTACGAGCAGTACTTC. It yields the protein CASSFLTQGTYEQYF.

The CDR3: CASSQGETGGLGGPYEQYF. CDR3 nucleotide sequence: TGTGCCAGCAGCCAAGGTGAGACAGGGGGACTAGGCGGTCCCTACGAGCAGTACTTC. This chain joins TRBV5-5 and TRBJ2-7; perhaps TRBD1 as D (9 bases). CDR1 SGHKS and CDR2 YYEKEE come from the germline V gene (reference sequence). The ends were cut back, 4 bases at V and 2 bases at J, with 28 bases in the middle. This CDR3 has 19 residues.

This clone was seen repeatedly, ten times or more. This chain connects TRBV28 to TRBJ1-1; D remains unclear. Looked up from germline, CDR1 is MDHEN and CDR2 is SYDVKM. The CDR3 contains 14 residues. V lost 4 bases and J lost 1, with 10 bases in between. This CDR3 reads CASSSGFGNTEAFF. For the CDR3, the DNA is TGTGCCAGCAGTTCTGGGTTCGGGAACACTGAAGCTTTCTTT.

V and J are TRBV9 and TRBJ1-4; D is perhaps TRBD1 (5 bases). CDR3 length: 16 amino acids. Trimming took 3 bases from V and 0 from J, leaving 12 bases between them. CDR1 is SGDLS, CDR2 YYNGEE, per germline. CDR3 in amino acids: CASSAGGTPTNEKLFF. DNA of the CDR3: TGTGCCAGCAGCGCCGGTGGGACGCCAACTAATGAAAAACTGTTTTTT.

The genes are TRBV19 and TRBJ2-1, with D tentatively TRBD2 (6 bases). The CDR3 contains 16 residues. Germline CDR1 and CDR2: LNHDA and SQIVND (reference sequence). With 3 bases removed from V and 4 bases from J, the gap between germline ends came to 16 bases. The CDR3 nucleotides are TGTGCCAGTAGTATTTCGAGGGAGGCGGAATACAATGAGCAGTTCTTC. Translation gives CASSISREAEYNEQFF. Combining the CDR3 with reference TRBV19 and TRBJ2-1 gives the whole variable domain DGGITQSPKYLFRKEGQNVTLSCEQNLNHDAMYWYRQDPGQGLRLIYYSQIVNDFQKGDIAEGYSVSREKKESFPLTVTSAQKNPTAFYLCASSISREAEYNEQFFGPGTRLTVL.

This clone was counted at least ten times. The chain uses TRBV7-9 and TRBJ2-7, with D perhaps assigned TRBD1 or TRBD2 (6 bases each). The CDR3 runs 13 residues. CDR1 is SEHNR, CDR2 FQNEAQ, per germline (reference sequence). V dropped 8 bases and J dropped 0 bases, with 11 bases sitting between them. The CDR3 DNA follows: TGTGCCAGCGGAGGGACAAGCTCCTACGAGCAGTACTTC. Amino acid sequence: CASGGTSSYEQYF.

The chain combines TRBV19 with TRBJ2-7; perhaps TRBD2 as D (6 bases). Germline CDR1 LNHDA, CDR2 SQIVND (reference sequence). The CDR3 loop spans 13 amino acids. The ends were cut back, 4 bases at V and 12 bases at J, with 19 bases in the middle. In DNA form, the CDR3 reads TGTGCCAGTAGTACTGGGACTCCAGAGCCTCCGTACTTC. This sequence encodes CASSTGTPEPPYF.

This clone was detected only a few times. The chain employs TRBV29-1 and TRBJ2-5; 10 bases match TRBD2. The J call may be faulty, since TRBJ2-7 better matches the DNA end. The CDR3 covers 13 residues. Germline CDR1 and CDR2: SQVTM and ANQGSEA. This CDR3 is CSVEASGSYEQYF. The CDR3 region has the DNA TGCAGCGTTGAAGCTAGCGGGAGCTACGAGCAGTACTTC.

The chain has TRBV4-1 and TRBJ2-7; 7 bases agree with TRBD1. The J segment lost 9 bases and the V segment lost 4 bases, leaving 6 bases of the junction unmatched. Germline V gene lookup returns CDR1 MGHRA and CDR2 YSYEKL. The CDR3 is 12 residues long. CDR3 DNA sequence: TGCGCCAGCAGCCTTAGAGGGGACAGGCAGTACTTC. This gives the protein CASSLRGDRQYF.

The chain uses TRBV29-1 and TRBJ2-1; 7 nucleotides agree with TRBD2. Losses at the gene ends were 7 bases for V and 8 bases for J; bases not matched to a gene: 11. The CDR3 totals 13 residues. CDR1 is SQVTM and CDR2 is ANQGSEA in the germline V gene. CDR3 nucleotides: TGCAGCGCCGAGGGGCGGGAGTACGATGAGCAGTTCTTC. Amino acids: CSAEGREYDEQFF.

This clone was observed a few times. V and J are TRBV2 and TRBJ2-1; 10 nucleotides line up with TRBD2. The V and J ends lost 8 bases and 7 bases, in that order; junction bases with no gene match: 8. The CDR3 sequence is 14 residues long. Germline assignment: CDR1 SNHLY and CDR2 FYNNEI. Here the CDR3 reads CASQGLASNNEQFF. CDR3 DNA: TGTGCCAGCCAGGGACTAGCGAGTAATAATGAGCAGTTCTTC. Full variable domain (remainder filled in from reference TRBV2 and TRBJ2-1): EPEVTQTPSHQVTQMGQEVILRCVPISNHLYFYWYRQILGQKVEFLVSFYNNEISEKSEIFDDQFSVERPDGSNFTLKIRSTKLEDSAMYFCASQGLASNNEQFFGPGTRLTVL.

The chain is built from TRBV5-6 and TRBJ2-1; D remains unclear. Germline V gene lookup returns CDR1 SGHDT and CDR2 YYEEEE. This CDR3 region has 12 residues. V was clipped by 4 bases and J by 4 bases, with 6 bases between them. CDR3 loop: CASSQRYNEQFF. In DNA, the CDR3 is TGTGCCAGCAGCCAACGATACAATGAGCAGTTCTTC.

The chain couples TRBV5-1 to TRBJ1-2; tentatively, D is TRBD1 (5 bases). The germline V gene encodes CDR1 SGHRS and CDR2 YFSETQ. The V end lost 4 bases, the J end lost 2 bases, and 12 bases lay between the germline ends. This CDR3 contains 14 residues. CDR3 in DNA: TGCGCCAGCAGCCGACACAGGACAAACTATGGCTACACCTTC. This encodes CASSRHRTNYGYTF.

This rearrangement joins TRBV29-1 to TRBJ2-1; 10 nucleotides match TRBD1. CDR1 SQVTM and CDR2 ANQGSEA come from the germline V gene. The CDR3 has 16 amino acids. With V trimmed by 5 bases and J by 2 bases, 9 bases remained unmatched. The DNA of the CDR3 is TGCAGCGTTCGACCCGGGACAGGGGTGCCCTACAATGAGCAGTTCTTC. Protein sequence: CSVRPGTGVPYNEQFF.

This clone was seen a few times. The rearrangement joins TRBV15 to TRBJ2-3, with D unresolved. Germline V gene data show CDR1 as LNHNV and CDR2 as YYDKDF (reference sequence). CDR3 length equals 15 residues. Trimming removed 1 base at V and 2 bases at J, with 10 bases between. This CDR3 is CATSRGTENTDTQYF. The CDR3 nucleotides are TGTGCCACCAGCAGAGGGACGGAAAACACAGATACGCAGTATTTT.

This clone showed up just a few times. The rearrangement links TRBV11-2 to TRBJ2-7; a weak D match, TRBD2 (6 bases). This CDR3 has 13 amino acids. Germline V gene data show CDR1 as SGHAT and CDR2 as FQNNGV. The V and J ends lost 3 bases and 5 bases respectively, with 11 bases between them. The CDR3 spells CASSFTLADEQYF. The CDR3 region has the DNA TGTGCCAGCAGCTTCACACTAGCAGACGAGCAGTACTTC.

This sequence joins TRBV6-1 and TRBJ2-2; TRBD1 is a possible D gene (5 bases). Trimming pared 2 bases from V and 5 bases from J, leaving 9 bases between. The CDR3 sequence is 14 residues long. Germline assignment: CDR1 MNHNS and CDR2 SASEGT. The CDR3 protein is CASSEQGATGELFF. The CDR3 DNA sequence: TGTGCCAGCAGTGAACAGGGTGCGACCGGGGAGCTGTTTTTT.